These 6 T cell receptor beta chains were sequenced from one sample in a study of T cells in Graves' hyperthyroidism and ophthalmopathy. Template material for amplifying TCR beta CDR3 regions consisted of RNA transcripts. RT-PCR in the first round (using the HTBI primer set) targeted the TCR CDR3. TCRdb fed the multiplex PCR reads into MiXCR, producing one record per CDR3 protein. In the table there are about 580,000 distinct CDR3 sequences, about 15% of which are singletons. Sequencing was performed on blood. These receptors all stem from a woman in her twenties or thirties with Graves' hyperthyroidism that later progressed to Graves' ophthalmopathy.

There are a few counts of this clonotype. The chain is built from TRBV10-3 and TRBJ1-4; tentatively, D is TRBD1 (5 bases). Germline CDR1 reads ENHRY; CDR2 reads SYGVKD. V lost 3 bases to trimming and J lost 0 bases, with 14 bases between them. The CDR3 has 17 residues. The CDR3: CAISEGREYATNEKLFF. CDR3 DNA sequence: TGTGCCATCAGTGAAGGCAGGGAATACGCAACTAATGAAAAACTGTTTTTT.

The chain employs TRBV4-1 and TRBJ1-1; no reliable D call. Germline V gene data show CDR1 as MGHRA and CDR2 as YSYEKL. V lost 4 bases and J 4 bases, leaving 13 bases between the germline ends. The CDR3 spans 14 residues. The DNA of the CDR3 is TGCGCCAGCAGCCCTCTTCTGGGTGGCACTGAAGCTTTCTTT. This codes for CASSPLLGGTEAFF.

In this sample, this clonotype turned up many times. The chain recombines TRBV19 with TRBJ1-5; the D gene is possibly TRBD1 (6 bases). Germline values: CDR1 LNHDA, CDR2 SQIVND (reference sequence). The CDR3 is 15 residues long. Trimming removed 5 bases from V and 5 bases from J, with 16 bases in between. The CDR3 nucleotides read TGTGCCAGTAGTCGTAGACAGGATCCTTATCAGCCCCAGCATTTT. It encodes CASSRRQDPYQPQHF.

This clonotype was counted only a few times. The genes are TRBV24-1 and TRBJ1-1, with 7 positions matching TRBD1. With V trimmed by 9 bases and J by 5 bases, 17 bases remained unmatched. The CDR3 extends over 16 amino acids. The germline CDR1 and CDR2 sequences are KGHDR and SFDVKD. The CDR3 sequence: CATRPGPGGGVTEAFF. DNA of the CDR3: TGTGCCACCCGACCAGGGCCAGGGGGGGGAGTAACTGAAGCTTTCTTT.

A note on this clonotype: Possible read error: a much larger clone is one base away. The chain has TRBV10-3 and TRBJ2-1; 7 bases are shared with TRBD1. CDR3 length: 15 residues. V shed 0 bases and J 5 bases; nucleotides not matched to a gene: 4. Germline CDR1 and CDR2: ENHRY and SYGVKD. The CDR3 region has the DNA TGTGCCATCAGTGAGTCGGGACAGATGGACAATGAGCAGTTCTTC. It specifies CAISESGQMDNEQFF.

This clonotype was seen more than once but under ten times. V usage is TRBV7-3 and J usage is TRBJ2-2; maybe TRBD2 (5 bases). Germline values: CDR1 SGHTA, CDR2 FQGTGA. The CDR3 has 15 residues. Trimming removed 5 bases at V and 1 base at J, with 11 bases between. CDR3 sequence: CASSHVSENTGELFF. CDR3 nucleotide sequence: TGTGCCAGCAGCCACGTTAGCGAGAACACCGGGGAGCTGTTTTTT. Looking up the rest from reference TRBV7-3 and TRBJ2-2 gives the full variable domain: GAGVSQTPSNKVTEKGKYVELRCDPISGHTALYWYRQSLGQGPEFLIYFQGTGAADDSGLPNDRFFAVRPEGSVSTLKIQRTERGDSAVYLCASSHVSENTGELFFGEGSRLTVL.